The 19 T cell receptor beta chains given below trace back to one sample, sequenced in a study of blood T cell repertoires in COVID-19. This table comes from immunoSEQ multiplex PCR, and its TCRdb copy is limited to in-frame clones, with some not included. The sample yields a few hundred thousand clones, about four fifths seen once. The sequencing input was PBMCs or T cells enriched from blood (not recorded which). The receptor set was obtained from a woman aged 40 to 55 who had recovered from COVID-19.

This chain links TRBV6-2 or TRBV6-3 with TRBJ1-4; no clear D. This CDR3 is built from 11 residues. The germline V gene has CDR1 MNHEY and CDR2 SVGEGT. V was shortened by 5 bases and J by 6 bases, with 4 bases between the two germline ends. The DNA of the CDR3 is TGTGCCAGCAGTCCCTATGAAAAACTGTTTTTT. It codes for CASSPYEKLFF.

The CDR3 loop is CASSPGLADNTGELFF. CDR3 nucleotide sequence: TGTGCCAGCAGCCCGGGACTAGCGGATAACACCGGGGAGCTGTTTTTT. This chain joins TRBV7-2 and TRBJ2-2; TRBD2 agrees at 11 bases. CDR1 SGHTA and CDR2 FQGNSA come from the germline V gene. The CDR3 length is 16 residues. Germline trimming cut 5 bases from V and 2 bases from J; bases unmatched to any gene: 4.

There are a few counts of this clone. This chain connects TRBV7-9 to TRBJ1-2, with 8 bases aligning to TRBD1. The germline V gene has CDR1 SEHNR and CDR2 FQNEAQ (reference sequence). J was trimmed by 5 bases and V by 5 bases; bases with no gene match: 7. The CDR3 length is 14 residues. The CDR3 DNA reads TGTGCCAGCAGCATGACGACAGGGGATTATGGCTACACCTTC. Amino acid sequence: CASSMTTGDYGYTF.

The J gene is TRBJ1-3, the V gene TRBV19; D call uncertain. CDR3 size: 14 residues. Trimming took off 1 base at V and 2 bases at J, with 6 bases between the two ends. CDR1 and CDR2 (germline): LNHDA, SQIVND (reference sequence). CDR3 DNA sequence: TGTGCCAGTAGTATAGTCGCGCCTGGAAACACCATATATTTT. This codes for CASSIVAPGNTIYF. Filled out from reference TRBV19 and TRBJ1-3, the complete variable domain reads DGGITQSPKYLFRKEGQNVTLSCEQNLNHDAMYWYRQDPGQGLRLIYYSQIVNDFQKGDIAEGYSVSREKKESFPLTVTSAQKNPTAFYLCASSIVAPGNTIYFGEGSWLTVV.

This clone was picked up one time. This chain links TRBV5-1 with TRBJ2-1; TRBD2 might be the D (5 bases). V lost 0 bases to trimming and J lost 2 bases, with 9 bases between them. The germline V gene encodes CDR1 SGHRS and CDR2 YFSETQ. This CDR3 comprises 15 residues. The CDR3 region has the DNA TGCGCCAGCAGCTTGGAGGTTAGCGCCTACAATGAGCAGTTCTTC. Its translation is CASSLEVSAYNEQFF.

The chain carries TRBV25-1 and TRBJ2-1, with TRBD2 matching over 10 bases. This CDR3 region has 16 residues. Germline-derived CDR1 and CDR2 are MGHDK and SYGVNS. V gave up 2 bases and J gave up 4 bases; unmatched junction bases: 5. The CDR3 region is CASSEPGLAAYNEQFF. In DNA form, the CDR3 reads TGTGCCAGCAGTGAACCAGGACTAGCGGCATACAATGAGCAGTTCTTC.

V usage is TRBV28 and J usage is TRBJ2-2; tentatively, D is TRBD2 (6 bases). The CDR3 is made up of 14 amino acids. V lost 7 bases and J 2 bases, leaving 11 bases between the germline ends. CDR1 is MDHEN and CDR2 is SYDVKM in the germline V gene. The CDR3 sequence is CASIWGGNTGELFF. Here the CDR3 DNA reads TGTGCCAGCATCTGGGGAGGAAACACCGGGGAGCTGTTTTTT.

This clone has just one count. V is TRBV7-9 and J is TRBJ1-1; D uncertain. Germline V gene lookup returns CDR1 SEHNR and CDR2 FQNEAQ (reference sequence). V was pared by 5 bases and J by 4 bases, with 8 bases between. The CDR3 spans 12 residues. The CDR3 sequence is CASSNYRTEAFF. CDR3 coding DNA: TGTGCCAGCAGCAATTATCGCACTGAAGCTTTCTTT.

CDR3 DNA: TGTGCCAGTAGTTCCCCACCCGGGACTAGCGGGCAATACAATGAGCAGTTCTTC. Protein product: CASSSPPGTSGQYNEQFF. The J gene is TRBJ2-1, the V gene TRBV19; 12 bases align to TRBD2. Looked up from germline, CDR1 is LNHDA and CDR2 is SQIVND (reference sequence). J gave up 4 bases and V 5 bases, and 12 bases lay outside the gene matches. CDR3 length: 18 amino acids. Drawing the rest from reference TRBV19 and TRBJ2-1, the complete variable domain is DGGITQSPKYLFRKEGQNVTLSCEQNLNHDAMYWYRQDPGQGLRLIYYSQIVNDFQKGDIAEGYSVSREKKESFPLTVTSAQKNPTAFYLCASSSPPGTSGQYNEQFFGPGTRLTVL.

The chain couples TRBV27 to TRBJ1-2; 9 bases are shared with TRBD1. The V segment lost 0 bases and the J segment 7 bases; nucleotides outside the gene matches: 9. Germline V gives CDR1 MNHEY, CDR2 SMNVEV (reference sequence). This CDR3 region has 16 residues. The CDR3 is CASSLSLGTGLGGYTF. Here the CDR3 DNA reads TGTGCCAGCAGTTTATCTCTCGGGACAGGGTTGGGTGGCTACACCTTC.

This clone occurred a few times. The genes are TRBV29-1 and TRBJ2-2; D perhaps matches TRBD1 (5 bases). The CDR3 loop spans 12 amino acids. Germline lookup yields CDR1 SQVTM and CDR2 ANQGSEA. Between the trimmed V and J ends, which lost 4 bases and 6 bases, there was a span of 9 bases. The CDR3 DNA follows: TGCAGCGTTGGACAGCACCCCGGGGAGCTGTTTTTT. Translation gives CSVGQHPGELFF.

The rearrangement links TRBV24-1 to TRBJ1-2; 7 nucleotides line up with TRBD1. This CDR3 contains 13 residues. Looked up from germline, CDR1 is KGHDR and CDR2 is SFDVKD. V was clipped by 4 bases and J by 8 bases; unmatched bases: 6. CDR3 in amino acids: CATSETRQGGYTF. CDR3 coding DNA: TGTGCCACCAGTGAGACTAGACAGGGAGGCTACACCTTC.

V is TRBV15 and J is TRBJ2-1, with D uncertain. The CDR3 runs 12 residues. Germline CDR1 reads LNHNV; CDR2 reads YYDKDF (reference sequence). V lost 4 bases and J 10 bases, leaving 11 bases between the germline ends. CDR3 amino acids: CATSIARYEQFF. DNA for the CDR3: TGTGCCACCAGCATCGCGCGGTACGAGCAGTTCTTC.

The rearrangement uses TRBV19 and TRBJ2-1, with 8 bases aligning to TRBD1. This CDR3 contains 13 residues. Trimming cost V 6 bases and J 4 bases; bases outside gene matches: 2. From germline, CDR1 is LNHDA and CDR2 SQIVND (reference sequence). As DNA, the CDR3 is TGTGCCAGTAGGGACAGGGTGTACAATGAGCAGTTCTTC. Translation gives CASRDRVYNEQFF.

This chain links TRBV24-1 with TRBJ2-1; 9 bases align to TRBD2. This CDR3 has 13 residues. Germline V gives CDR1 KGHDR, CDR2 SFDVKD. V lost 7 bases, J lost 10 bases, and 7 bases stayed unmatched. The CDR3 is CATSGTSSGEQFF. The CDR3 region has the DNA TGTGCCACCAGCGGGACTAGCTCAGGCGAGCAGTTCTTC.

The chain links TRBV4-1 to TRBJ2-6; 10 bases agree with TRBD1. V dropped 7 bases and J dropped 1; count of bases not matched to a gene: 4. In germline, CDR1 is MGHRA, CDR2 YSYEKL. The CDR3 covers 16 residues. The CDR3 DNA reads TGCGCCAGCAAACCGGGACAGGGGTCTGGGGCCAACGTCCTGACTTTC. It yields the protein CASKPGQGSGANVLTF.

V is TRBV9 and J is TRBJ1-3, with D uncertain. This CDR3 has 15 residues. Germline loops: CDR1 SGDLS, CDR2 YYNGEE. The germline V and J ends were trimmed by 4 bases and 4 bases, with 15 bases remaining between them. In DNA, the CDR3 is TGTGCCAGCAGCCATACCCTGCGGGAAGGAAACACCATATATTTT. It yields the protein CASSHTLREGNTIYF.

The rearrangement joins TRBV5-4 to TRBJ2-7; D possibly corresponds to TRBD2 (6 bases). Germline values: CDR1 SGHNT, CDR2 YYREEE (reference sequence). The germline V and J ends were trimmed by 4 bases and 7 bases, with 15 bases remaining between them. There are 13 residues in the CDR3. The CDR3: CASSPPTSLEQYF. The DNA for the CDR3 is TGTGCCAGCAGCCCCCCCACTAGCCTTGAGCAGTACTTC.

The rearrangement uses TRBV5-1 and TRBJ2-5; the D gene is possibly TRBD2 (6 bases). There are 15 residues in the CDR3. V was shortened by 0 bases and J by 5 bases, with 14 bases between the two germline ends. Germline CDR1 is SGHRS and CDR2 is YFSETQ. CDR3 loop: CASSLEGGLSETQYF. The CDR3 region has the DNA TGCGCCAGCAGCTTGGAGGGAGGCCTCTCGGAGACCCAGTACTTC.